The clone carrying this T cell receptor (beta chain) was picked up a small number of times. Authors' processing steps: Amplification with reference gene primers provided the estimates of nucleated cell counts. The repertoire was sequenced with immunoSEQ multiplex PCR; TCRdb's copy has only in-frame clones and lacks some. V, J and clone size derive from that table, while D and trimming were established from the DNA sequence. The profile covers about 320,000 clones, with more than 70% appearing a single time and 1.6% taken by the ten largest. The data are from a study of blood T cell repertoires in COVID-19. Study-level information: The cDNA or gDNA used as material had been derived from T cells, B-cell-depleted T cells, or PBMCs.

The germline CDR1 and CDR2 sequences are SGHTA and FQGNSA. V lost 7 bases, J lost 3 bases, and 18 bases lay in between. The CDR3 has 15 amino acids. Seattle cases were enrolled at active infection and followed longitudinally. Sequences were obtained from peripheral blood. This TCR was recovered from a woman aged 30 to 39 with COVID-19, enrolled during active disease. The chain is built from TRBV7-2 and TRBJ1-2; no definite D call. The CDR3 DNA is TGTGCCAGCACCCCTTGGTTAAGGGAGGACTATGGCTACACCTTC. This gives the protein CASTPWLREDYGYTF.